This TCR beta chain was captured in a study of Tregs in tolerant kidney transplant recipients. Produced via immunoSEQ multiplex PCR; TCRdb's table is partial and in-frame only. The sample has tens of thousands of clones, about 89% seen once. The CDR3 contains 14 residues. Per the germline V gene, CDR1 is LNHNV and CDR2 is YYDKDF (reference sequence). V dropped 1 base and J dropped 3; count of bases not matched to a gene: 1. The source material was Tregs from blood. The rearrangement links TRBV15 to TRBJ2-7, with 9 positions matching TRBD2. The receptor was isolated from a human donor in good health. This CDR3 reads CATSRGGRGYEQYF. The CDR3 DNA is TGTGCCACCAGCAGAGGCGGGAGGGGCTACGAGCAGTACTTC.